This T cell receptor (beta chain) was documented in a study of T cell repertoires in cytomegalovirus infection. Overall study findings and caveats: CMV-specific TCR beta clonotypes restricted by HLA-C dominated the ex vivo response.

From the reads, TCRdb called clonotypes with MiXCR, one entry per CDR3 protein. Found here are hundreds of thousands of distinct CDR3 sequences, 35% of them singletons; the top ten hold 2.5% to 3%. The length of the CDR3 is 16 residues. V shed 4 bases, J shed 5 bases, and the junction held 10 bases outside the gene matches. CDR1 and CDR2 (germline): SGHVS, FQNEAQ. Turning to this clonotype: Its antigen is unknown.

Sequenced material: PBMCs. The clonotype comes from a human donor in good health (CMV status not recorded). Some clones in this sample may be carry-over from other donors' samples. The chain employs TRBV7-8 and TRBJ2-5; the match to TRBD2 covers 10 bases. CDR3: CASSSGLAVPWETQYF. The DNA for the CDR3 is TGTGCCAGCAGCTCCGGACTAGCGGTCCCCTGGGAGACCCAGTACTTC.